This entry features one T cell receptor beta chain sequence. These data belong to a study of blood T cell repertoires in COVID-19. As for the study in general: Donors in the United States, Italy and Spain gave samples during acute or convalescent COVID-19. Sources were T cells, B-cell-depleted T cells, or PBMCs; the material itself was cDNA or gDNA.

Authors' analysis steps: Nucleated cell counts were estimated from reference gene primer amplification. Clones were read by immunoSEQ multiplex PCR, and TCRdb kept only the in-frame ones, dropping some. From that table come the V and J calls and clone size; the DNA was used to work out D and trimming. The data contain more than 85,000 clones, around three quarters of them singletons. Sequencing was carried out using peripheral blood. The sequence derives from a human donor in a cohort sampled during active or convalescent COVID-19.

As DNA, the CDR3 is TGTGCCAGCAGCCATGGACAGATCACAGATACGCAGTATTTT. Protein: CASSHGQITDTQYF. The chain links TRBV7-9 to TRBJ2-3, with a possible D match to TRBD1 (6 bases). V lost 5 bases and J 2 bases, leaving 11 bases between the germline ends. The CDR3 sequence is 14 residues long. Germline CDR1 and CDR2: SEHNR and FQNEAQ (reference sequence).